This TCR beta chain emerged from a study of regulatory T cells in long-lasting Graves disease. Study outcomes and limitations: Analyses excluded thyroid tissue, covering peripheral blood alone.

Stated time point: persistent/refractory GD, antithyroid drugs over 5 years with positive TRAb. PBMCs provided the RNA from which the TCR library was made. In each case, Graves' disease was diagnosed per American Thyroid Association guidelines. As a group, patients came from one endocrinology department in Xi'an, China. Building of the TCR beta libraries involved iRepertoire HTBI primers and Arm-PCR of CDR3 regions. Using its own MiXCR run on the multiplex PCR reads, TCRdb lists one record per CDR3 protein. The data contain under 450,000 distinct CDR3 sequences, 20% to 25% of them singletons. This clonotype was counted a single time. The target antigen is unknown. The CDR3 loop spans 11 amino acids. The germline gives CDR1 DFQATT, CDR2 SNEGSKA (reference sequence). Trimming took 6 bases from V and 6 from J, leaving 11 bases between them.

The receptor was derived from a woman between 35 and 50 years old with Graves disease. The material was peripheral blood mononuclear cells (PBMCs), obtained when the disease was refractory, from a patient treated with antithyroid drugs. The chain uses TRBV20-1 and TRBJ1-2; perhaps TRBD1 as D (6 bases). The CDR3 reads CSAGAGNGYTF. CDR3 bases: TGCAGTGCGGGGGCGGGGAATGGCTACACCTTC.